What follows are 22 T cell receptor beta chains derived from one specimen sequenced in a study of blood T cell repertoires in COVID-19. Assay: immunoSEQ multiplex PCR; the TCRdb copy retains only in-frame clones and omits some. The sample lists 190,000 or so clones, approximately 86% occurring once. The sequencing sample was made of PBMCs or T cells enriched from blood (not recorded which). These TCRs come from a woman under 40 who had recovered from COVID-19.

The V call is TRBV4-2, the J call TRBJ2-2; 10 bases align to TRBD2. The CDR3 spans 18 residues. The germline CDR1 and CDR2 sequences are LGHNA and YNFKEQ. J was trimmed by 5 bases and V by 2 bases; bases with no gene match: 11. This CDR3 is CASSQIGSSGSGTGELFF. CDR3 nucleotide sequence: TGTGCCAGCAGCCAAATAGGGTCTAGCGGGAGTGGAACCGGGGAGCTGTTTTTT.

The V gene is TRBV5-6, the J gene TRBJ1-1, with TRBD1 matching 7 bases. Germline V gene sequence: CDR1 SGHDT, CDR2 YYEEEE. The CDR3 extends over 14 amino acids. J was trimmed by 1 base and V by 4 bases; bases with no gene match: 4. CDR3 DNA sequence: TGTGCCAGCAGCCCCGGGACAGCGAACACTGAAGCTTTCTTT. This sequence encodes CASSPGTANTEAFF.

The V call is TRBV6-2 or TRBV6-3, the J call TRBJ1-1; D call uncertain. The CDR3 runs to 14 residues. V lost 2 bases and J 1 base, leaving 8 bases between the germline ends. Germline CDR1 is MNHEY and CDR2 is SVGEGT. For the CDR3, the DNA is TGTGCCAGCAGTTACGCCAGGCCGAACACTGAAGCTTTCTTT. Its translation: CASSYARPNTEAFF.

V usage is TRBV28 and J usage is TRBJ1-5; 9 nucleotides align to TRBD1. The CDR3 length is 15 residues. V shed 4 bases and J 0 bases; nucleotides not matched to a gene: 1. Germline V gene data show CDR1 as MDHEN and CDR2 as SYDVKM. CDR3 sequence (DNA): TGTGCCAGCAGTTGGGGACAGGGTAGCAATCAGCCCCAGCATTTT. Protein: CASSWGQGSNQPQHF. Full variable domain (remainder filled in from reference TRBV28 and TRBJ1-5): DVKVTQSSRYLVKRTGEKVFLECVQDMDHENMFWYRQDPGLGLRLIYFSYDVKMKEKGDIPEGYSVSREKKERFSLILESASTNQTSMYLCASSWGQGSNQPQHFGDGTRLSIL.

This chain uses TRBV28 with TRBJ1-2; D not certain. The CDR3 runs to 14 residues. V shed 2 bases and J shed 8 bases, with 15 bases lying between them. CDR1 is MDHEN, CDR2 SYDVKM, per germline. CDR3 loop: CASSLPEALWGYTF. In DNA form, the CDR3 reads TGTGCCAGCAGTTTACCCGAGGCTTTGTGGGGCTACACCTTC.

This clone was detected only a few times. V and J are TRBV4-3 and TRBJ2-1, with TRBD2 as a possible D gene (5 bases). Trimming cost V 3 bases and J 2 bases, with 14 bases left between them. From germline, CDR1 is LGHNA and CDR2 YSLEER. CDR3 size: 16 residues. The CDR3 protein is CASSHDAGGAYNEQFF. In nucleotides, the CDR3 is TGCGCCAGCAGCCACGACGCGGGTGGGGCCTACAATGAGCAGTTCTTC.

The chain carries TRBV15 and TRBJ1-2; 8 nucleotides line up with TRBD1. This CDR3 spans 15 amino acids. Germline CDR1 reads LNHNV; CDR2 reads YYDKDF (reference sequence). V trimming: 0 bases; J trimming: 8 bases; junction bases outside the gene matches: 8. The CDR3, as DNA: TGTGCCACCAGCAGAGATTGGGCCCAGGGGGCGGGCTACACCTTC. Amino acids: CATSRDWAQGAGYTF.

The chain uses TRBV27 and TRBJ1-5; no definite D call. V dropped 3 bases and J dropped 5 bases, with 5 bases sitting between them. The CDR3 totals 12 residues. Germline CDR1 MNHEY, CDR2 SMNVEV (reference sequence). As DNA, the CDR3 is TGTGCCAGCAGTTTTAATGATCAGCCCCAGCATTTT. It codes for CASSFNDQPQHF.

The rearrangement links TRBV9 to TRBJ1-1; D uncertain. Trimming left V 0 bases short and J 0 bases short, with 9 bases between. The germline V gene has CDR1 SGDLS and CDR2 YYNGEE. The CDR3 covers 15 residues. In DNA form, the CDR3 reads TGTGCCAGCAGCGTAGGGTCGGGGATGAACACTGAAGCTTTCTTT. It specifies CASSVGSGMNTEAFF.

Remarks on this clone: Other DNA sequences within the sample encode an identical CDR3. The CDR3 DNA follows: TGTGCCAGCAGTTTAGGGGGCGGCTACGAGCAGTACTTC. Translating it yields CASSLGGGYEQYF. The V gene is TRBV12-3 or TRBV12-4, the J gene TRBJ2-7; a weak D match, TRBD1 (5 bases). V shed 1 base and J shed 3 bases, with 7 bases lying between them. The length of the CDR3 is 13 residues.

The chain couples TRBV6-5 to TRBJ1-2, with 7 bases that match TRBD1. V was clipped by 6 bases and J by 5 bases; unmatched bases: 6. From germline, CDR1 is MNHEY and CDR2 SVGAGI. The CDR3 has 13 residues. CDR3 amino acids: CASSRQGKYGYTF. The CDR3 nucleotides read TGTGCCAGCAGCAGACAGGGCAAATATGGCTACACCTTC.

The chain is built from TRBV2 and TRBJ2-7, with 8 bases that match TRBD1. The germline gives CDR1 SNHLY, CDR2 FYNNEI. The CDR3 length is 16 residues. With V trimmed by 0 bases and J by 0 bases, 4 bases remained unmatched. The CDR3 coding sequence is TGTGCCAGCAGTGAAGCCTGGACAGGGAGCTCCTACGAGCAGTACTTC. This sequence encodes CASSEAWTGSSYEQYF.

CDR3 region: CATSAPDRAQETQYF. The CDR3 bases are TGTGCCACCAGTGCCCCGGACAGGGCCCAAGAGACCCAGTACTTC. The chain carries TRBV24-1 and TRBJ2-5; 8 bases fit TRBD1. The CDR3 spans 15 residues. V lost 5 bases, J lost 1 base, and 5 bases stayed unmatched. The germline V gene encodes CDR1 KGHDR and CDR2 SFDVKD.

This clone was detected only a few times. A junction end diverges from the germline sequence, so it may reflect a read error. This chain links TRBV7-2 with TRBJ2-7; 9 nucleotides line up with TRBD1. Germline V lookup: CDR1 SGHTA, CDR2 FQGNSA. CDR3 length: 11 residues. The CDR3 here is CASSLGTGWIF. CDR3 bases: TGTGCCAGCAGCCTGGGGACAGGGTGGATCTTC.

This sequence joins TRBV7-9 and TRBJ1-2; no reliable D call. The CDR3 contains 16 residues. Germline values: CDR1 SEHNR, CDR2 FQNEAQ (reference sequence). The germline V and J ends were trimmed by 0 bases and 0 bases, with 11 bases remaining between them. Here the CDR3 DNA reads TGTGCCAGCAGCTTAGCACAGTTTTTAGCTAACTATGGCTACACCTTC. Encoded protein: CASSLAQFLANYGYTF. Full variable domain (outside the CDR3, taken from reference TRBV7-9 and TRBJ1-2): DTGVSQNPRHKITKRGQNVTFRCDPISEHNRLYWYRQTLGQGPEFLTYFQNEAQLEKSRLLSDRFSAERPKGSFSTLEIQRTEQGDSAMYLCASSLAQFLANYGYTFGSGTRLTVV.

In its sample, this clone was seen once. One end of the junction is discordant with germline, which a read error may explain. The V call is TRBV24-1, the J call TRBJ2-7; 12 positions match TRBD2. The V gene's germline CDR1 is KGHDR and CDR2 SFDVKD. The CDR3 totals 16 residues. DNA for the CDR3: TGTGCCACCAGTGATTTGCTTCTAGCGGGAGGGCCACGGGCTAACTTC. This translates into CATSDLLLAGGPRANF.

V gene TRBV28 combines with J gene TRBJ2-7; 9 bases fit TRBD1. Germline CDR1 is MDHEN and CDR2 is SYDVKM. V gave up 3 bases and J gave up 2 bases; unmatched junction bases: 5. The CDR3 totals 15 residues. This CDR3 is CASSFIGTGTYEQYF. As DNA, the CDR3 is TGTGCCAGCAGTTTCATCGGGACAGGGACCTACGAGCAGTACTTC.

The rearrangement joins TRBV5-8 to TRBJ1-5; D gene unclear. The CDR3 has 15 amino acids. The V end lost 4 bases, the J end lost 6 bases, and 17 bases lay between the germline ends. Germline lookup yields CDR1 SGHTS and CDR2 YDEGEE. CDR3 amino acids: CASSRGQTSRQPQHF. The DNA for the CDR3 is TGTGCCAGCAGCAGAGGGCAGACAAGCCGTCAGCCCCAGCATTTT.

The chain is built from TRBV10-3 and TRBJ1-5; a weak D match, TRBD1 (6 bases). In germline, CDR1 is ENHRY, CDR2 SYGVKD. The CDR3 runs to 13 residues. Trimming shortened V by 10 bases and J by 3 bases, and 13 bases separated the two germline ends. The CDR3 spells CATAGDPNQPQHF. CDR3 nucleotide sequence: TGTGCCACCGCAGGGGATCCCAATCAGCCCCAGCATTTT.

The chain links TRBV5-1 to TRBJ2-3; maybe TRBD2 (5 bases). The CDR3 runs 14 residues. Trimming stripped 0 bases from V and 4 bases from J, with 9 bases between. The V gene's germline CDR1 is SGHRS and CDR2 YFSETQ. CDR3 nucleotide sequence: TGCGCCAGCAGCTTGGAAATGAGGGCAGATACGCAGTATTTT. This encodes CASSLEMRADTQYF.

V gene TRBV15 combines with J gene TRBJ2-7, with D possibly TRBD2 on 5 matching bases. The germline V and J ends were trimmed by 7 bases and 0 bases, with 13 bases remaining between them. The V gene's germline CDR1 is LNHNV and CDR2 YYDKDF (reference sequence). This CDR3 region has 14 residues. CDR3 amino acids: CATNSGDGSYEQYF. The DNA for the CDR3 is TGTGCCACCAATTCCGGGGATGGCTCCTACGAGCAGTACTTC.

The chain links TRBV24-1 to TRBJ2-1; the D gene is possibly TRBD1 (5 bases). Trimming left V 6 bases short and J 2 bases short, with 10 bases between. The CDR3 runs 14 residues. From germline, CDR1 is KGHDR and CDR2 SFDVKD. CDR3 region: CATSKGRPYNEQFF. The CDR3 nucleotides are TGTGCCACCAGTAAGGGGCGCCCCTACAATGAGCAGTTCTTC.